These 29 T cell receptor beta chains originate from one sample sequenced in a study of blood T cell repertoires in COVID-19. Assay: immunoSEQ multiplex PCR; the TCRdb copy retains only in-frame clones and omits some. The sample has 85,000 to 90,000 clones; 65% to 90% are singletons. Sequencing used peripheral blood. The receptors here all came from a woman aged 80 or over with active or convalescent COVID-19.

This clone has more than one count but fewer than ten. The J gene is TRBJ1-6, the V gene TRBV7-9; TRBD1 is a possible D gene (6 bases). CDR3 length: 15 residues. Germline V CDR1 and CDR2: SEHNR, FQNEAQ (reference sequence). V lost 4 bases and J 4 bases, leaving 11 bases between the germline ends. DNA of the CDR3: TGTGCCAGCAGCTCACGGGACAATTATAATTCACCCCTCCACTTT. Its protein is CASSSRDNYNSPLHF.

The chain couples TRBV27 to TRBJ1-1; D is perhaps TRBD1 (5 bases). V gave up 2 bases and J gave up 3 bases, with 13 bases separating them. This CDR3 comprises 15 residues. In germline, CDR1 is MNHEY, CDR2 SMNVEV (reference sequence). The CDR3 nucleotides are TGTGCCAGCAGTTTAGGGGGGATGGGGTACACTGAAGCTTTCTTT. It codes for CASSLGGMGYTEAFF.

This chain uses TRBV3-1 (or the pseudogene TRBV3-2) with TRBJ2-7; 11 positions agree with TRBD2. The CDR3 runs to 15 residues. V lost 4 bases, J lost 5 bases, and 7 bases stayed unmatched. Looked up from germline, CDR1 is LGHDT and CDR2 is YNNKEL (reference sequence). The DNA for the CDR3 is TGTGCCAGCAGCCCACGACTAGCGGGGAGGGACGAGCAGTACTTC. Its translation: CASSPRLAGRDEQYF.

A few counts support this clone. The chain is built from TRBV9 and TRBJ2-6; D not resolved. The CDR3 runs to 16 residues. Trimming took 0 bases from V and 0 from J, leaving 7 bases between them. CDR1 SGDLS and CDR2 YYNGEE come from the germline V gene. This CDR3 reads CASSVGSLSGANVLTF. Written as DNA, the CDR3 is TGTGCCAGCAGCGTAGGTAGCCTCTCTGGGGCCAACGTCCTGACTTTC.

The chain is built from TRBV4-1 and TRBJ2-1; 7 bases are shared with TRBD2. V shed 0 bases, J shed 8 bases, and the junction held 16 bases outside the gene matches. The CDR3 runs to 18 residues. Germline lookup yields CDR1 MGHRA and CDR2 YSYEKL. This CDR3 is CASSQEGVTGTNIHEQFF. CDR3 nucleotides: TGCGCCAGCAGCCAAGAGGGAGTCACCGGGACTAACATCCATGAGCAGTTCTTC.

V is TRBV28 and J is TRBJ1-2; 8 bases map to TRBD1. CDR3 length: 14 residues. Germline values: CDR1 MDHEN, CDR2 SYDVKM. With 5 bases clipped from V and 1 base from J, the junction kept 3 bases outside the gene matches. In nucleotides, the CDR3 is TGTGCCAGCAGTCGGACAGGGATTAACTATGGCTACACCTTC. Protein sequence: CASSRTGINYGYTF.

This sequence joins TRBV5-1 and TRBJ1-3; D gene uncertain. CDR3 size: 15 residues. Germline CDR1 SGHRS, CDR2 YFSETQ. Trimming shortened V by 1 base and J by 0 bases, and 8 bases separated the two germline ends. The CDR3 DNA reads TGCGCCAGCAGCTTGACAGCATCCTCTGGAAACACCATATATTTT. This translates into CASSLTASSGNTIYF.

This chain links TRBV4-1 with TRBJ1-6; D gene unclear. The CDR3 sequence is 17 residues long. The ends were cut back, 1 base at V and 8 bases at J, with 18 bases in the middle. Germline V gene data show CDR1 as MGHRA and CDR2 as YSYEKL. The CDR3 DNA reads TGCGCCAGCAGCCAAGCCCCCCCGGAAGGGAGGGATTCACCCCTCCACTTT. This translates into CASSQAPPEGRDSPLHF.

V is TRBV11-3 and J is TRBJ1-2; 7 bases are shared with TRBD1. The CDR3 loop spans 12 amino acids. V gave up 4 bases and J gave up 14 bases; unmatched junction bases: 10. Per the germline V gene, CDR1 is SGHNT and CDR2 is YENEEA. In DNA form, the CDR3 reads TGTGCCAGCAGCTCCGACAGGGCCTCCCCTACCTTC. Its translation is CASSSDRASPTF.

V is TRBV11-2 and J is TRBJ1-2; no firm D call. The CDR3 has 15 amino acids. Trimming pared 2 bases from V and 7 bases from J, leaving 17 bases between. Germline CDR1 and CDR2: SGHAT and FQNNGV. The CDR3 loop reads CASSLNEALEGGYTF. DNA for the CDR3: TGTGCCAGCAGCTTAAACGAGGCCCTCGAAGGTGGCTACACCTTC.

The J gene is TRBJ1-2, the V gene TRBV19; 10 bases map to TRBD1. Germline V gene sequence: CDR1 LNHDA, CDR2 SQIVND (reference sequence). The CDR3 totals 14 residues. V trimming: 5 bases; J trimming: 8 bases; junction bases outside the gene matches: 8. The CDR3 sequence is CASSSGQGLRGYTF. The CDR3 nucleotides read TGTGCCAGTAGTTCGGGACAGGGGTTAAGAGGCTACACCTTC.

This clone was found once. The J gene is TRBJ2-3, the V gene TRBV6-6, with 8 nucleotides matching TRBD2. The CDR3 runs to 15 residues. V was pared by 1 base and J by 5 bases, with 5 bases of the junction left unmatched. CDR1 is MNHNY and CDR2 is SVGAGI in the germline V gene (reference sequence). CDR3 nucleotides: TGTGCCAGCAGTTACTACGGGAGGGTGGAAGATACGCAGTATTTT. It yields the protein CASSYYGRVEDTQYF.

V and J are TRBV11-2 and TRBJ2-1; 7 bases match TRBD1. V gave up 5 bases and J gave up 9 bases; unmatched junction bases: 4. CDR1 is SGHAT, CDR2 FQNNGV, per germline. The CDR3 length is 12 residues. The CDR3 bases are TGTGCCAGCAGCCGAGGGGGCGTTGAGCAGTTCTTC. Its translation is CASSRGGVEQFF. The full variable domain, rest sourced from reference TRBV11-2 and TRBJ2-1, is EAGVAQSPRYKIIEKRQSVAFWCNPISGHATLYWYQQILGQGPKLLIQFQNNGVVDDSQLPKDRFSAERLKGVDSTLKIQPAKLEDSAVYLCASSRGGVEQFFGPGTRLTVL.

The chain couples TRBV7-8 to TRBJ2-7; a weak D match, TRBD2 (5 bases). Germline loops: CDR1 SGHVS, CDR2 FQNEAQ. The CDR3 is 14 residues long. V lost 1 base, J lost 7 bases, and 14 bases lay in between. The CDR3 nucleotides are TGTGCCAGCAGCTTAGTGGTGAATTCGGGGGAGCAGTACTTC. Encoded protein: CASSLVVNSGEQYF. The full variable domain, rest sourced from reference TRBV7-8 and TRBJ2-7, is GAGVSQSPRYKVAKRGQDVALRCDPISGHVSLFWYQQALGQGPEFLTYFQNEAQLDKSGLPSDRFFAERPEGSVSTLKIQRTQQEDSAVYLCASSLVVNSGEQYFGPGTRLTVT.

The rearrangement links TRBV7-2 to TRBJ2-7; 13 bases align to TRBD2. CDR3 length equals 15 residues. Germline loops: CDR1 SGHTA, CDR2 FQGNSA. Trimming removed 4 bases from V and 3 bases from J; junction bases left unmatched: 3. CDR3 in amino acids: CASSSGLAGYYEQYF. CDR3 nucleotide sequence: TGTGCCAGCAGCTCGGGACTAGCGGGATACTACGAGCAGTACTTC.

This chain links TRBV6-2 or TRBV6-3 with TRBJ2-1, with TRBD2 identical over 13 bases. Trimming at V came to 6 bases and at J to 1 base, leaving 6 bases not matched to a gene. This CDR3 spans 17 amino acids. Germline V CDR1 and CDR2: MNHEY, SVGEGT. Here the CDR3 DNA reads TGTGCCAGCAGCAAACTAGCGGGGGGGGATTCCTACAATGAGCAGTTCTTC. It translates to CASSKLAGGDSYNEQFF.

The CDR3 coding sequence is TGTGCCAGCAGCATGCAGGGGGCGCAGGAGACCCAGTACTTC. Protein: CASSMQGAQETQYF. The gene calls are TRBV7-2 and TRBJ2-5, with 8 bases aligning to TRBD1. This CDR3 contains 14 residues. CDR1 and CDR2 (germline): SGHTA, FQGNSA. V was pared by 5 bases and J by 5 bases, with 7 bases of the junction left unmatched.

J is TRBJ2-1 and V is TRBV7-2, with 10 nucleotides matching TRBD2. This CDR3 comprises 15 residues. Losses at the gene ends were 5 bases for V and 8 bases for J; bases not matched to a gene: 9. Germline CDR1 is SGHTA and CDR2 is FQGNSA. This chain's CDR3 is CASSPGLAHPDEQFF. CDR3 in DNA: TGTGCCAGCAGCCCGGGACTAGCGCATCCTGATGAGCAGTTCTTC.

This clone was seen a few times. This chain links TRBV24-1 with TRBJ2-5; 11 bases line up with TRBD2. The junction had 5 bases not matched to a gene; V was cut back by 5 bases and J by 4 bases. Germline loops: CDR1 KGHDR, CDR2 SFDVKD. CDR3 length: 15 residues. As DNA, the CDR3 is TGTGCCACCAGTGGCTCTAGCGGGGGGTCAGAGACCCAGTACTTC. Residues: CATSGSSGGSETQYF.

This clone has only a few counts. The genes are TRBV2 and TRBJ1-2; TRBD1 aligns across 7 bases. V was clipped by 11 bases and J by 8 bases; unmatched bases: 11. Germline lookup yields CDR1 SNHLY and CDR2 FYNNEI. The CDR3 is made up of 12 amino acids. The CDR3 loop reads CAGVSGTEGYTF. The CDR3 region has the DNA TGTGCCGGGGTCTCCGGGACAGAAGGCTACACCTTC.

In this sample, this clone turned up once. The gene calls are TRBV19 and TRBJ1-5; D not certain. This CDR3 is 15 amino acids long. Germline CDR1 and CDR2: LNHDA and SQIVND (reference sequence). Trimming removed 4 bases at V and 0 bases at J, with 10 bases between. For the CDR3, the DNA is TGTGCCAGTAGTACCGACATCCCTAGCAATCAGCCCCAGCATTTT. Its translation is CASSTDIPSNQPQHF.

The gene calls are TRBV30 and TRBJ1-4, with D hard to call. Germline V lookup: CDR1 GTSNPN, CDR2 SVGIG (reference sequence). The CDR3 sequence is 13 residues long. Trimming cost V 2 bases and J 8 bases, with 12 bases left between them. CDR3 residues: CAWSLQPSEKLFF. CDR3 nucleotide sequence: TGTGCCTGGAGTTTGCAACCGAGCGAAAAACTGTTTTTT.

In DNA, the CDR3 is TGTGCCTGCGGGACAGGGATGGTTCGGGAGCAGTACTTC. This encodes CACGTGMVREQYF. The gene calls are TRBV30 and TRBJ2-7; TRBD1 matches at 9 bases. This CDR3 comprises 13 residues. Trimming cost V 6 bases and J 7 bases; bases outside gene matches: 10. Germline V gene lookup returns CDR1 GTSNPN and CDR2 SVGIG (reference sequence).

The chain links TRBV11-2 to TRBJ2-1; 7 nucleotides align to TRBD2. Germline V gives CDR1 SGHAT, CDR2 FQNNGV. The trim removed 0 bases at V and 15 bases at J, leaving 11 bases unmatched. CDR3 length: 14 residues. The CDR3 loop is CASSLDPGRGAAFF. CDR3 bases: TGTGCCAGCAGCTTAGATCCGGGGAGGGGCGCGGCGTTCTTC. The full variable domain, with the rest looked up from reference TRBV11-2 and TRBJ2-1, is EAGVAQSPRYKIIEKRQSVAFWCNPISGHATLYWYQQILGQGPKLLIQFQNNGVVDDSQLPKDRFSAERLKGVDSTLKIQPAKLEDSAVYLCASSLDPGRGAAFFGPGTRLTVL.

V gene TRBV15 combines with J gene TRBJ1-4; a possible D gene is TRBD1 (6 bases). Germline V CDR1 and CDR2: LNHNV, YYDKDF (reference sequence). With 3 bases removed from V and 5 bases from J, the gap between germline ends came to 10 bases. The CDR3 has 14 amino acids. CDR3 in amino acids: CATSRDRQNEKLFF. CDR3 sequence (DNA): TGTGCCACCAGCAGGGACAGACAAAATGAAAAACTGTTTTTT.

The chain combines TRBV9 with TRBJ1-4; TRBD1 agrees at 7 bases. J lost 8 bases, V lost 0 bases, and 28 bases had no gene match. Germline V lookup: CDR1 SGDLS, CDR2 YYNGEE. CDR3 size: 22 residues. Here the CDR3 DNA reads TGTGCCAGCAGCGTAGGGATAGCCCGTAGTGGGACAGCTCATTACCAGAGAGAAAAACTGTTTTTT. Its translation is CASSVGIARSGTAHYQREKLFF.

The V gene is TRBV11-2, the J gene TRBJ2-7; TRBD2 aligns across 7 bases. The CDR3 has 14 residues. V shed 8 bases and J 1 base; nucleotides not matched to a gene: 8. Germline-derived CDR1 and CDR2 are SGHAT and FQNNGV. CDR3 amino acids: CASGPGGTSYEQYF. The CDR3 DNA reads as TGTGCCAGCGGCCCCGGGGGGACTTCCTACGAGCAGTACTTC.

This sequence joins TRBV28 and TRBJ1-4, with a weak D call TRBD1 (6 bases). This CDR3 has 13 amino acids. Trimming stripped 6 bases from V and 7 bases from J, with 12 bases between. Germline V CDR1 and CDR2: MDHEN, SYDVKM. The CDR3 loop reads CASRTGFGEKLFF. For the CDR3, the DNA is TGTGCCAGCAGAACAGGGTTCGGTGAAAAACTGTTTTTT.

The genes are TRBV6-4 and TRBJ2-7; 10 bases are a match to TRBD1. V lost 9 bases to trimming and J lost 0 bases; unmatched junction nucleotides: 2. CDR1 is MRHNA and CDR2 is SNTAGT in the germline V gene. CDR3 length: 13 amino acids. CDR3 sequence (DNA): TGTGCCAGACGGGACAGGGGCTCCTACGAGCAGTACTTC. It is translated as CARRDRGSYEQYF.